This T cell receptor (beta chain) was captured by sequencing in a study of OX40 agonist ivuxolimab in advanced cancers. Whole-study results and caveats: A proportion of nonresponders additionally exhibited low normalized T-cell clonal expansion. Doses of 0.1 to 3.0 mg/kg were accompanied by clonal expansion of CD4+ and CD8+ blood T cells by week 6. Antigen specificity of clonally expanded peripheral T cells was not established.

TCRdb's copy holds only in-frame clones and misses some; the assay was immunoSEQ multiplex PCR. Of tens of thousands of clones listed, roughly 84% were seen once; the top ten hold around 20%. Researchers took blood at baseline, on cycle 4 day 1, and on cycle 7 day 1. Germline lookup yields CDR1 LGHNA and CDR2 YNFKEQ. Trimming shortened V by 0 bases and J by 1 base, and 7 bases separated the two germline ends. The CDR3 runs to 15 residues. In this sample, this clone turned up a few times. Its antigen remains unknown. Additional DNA sequences in this sample encode the identical CDR3. The clonotype comes from an adult with an advanced solid tumor such as melanoma, head and neck, liver or kidney cancer. This chain uses TRBV4-2 with TRBJ1-5, with no clear D. This sample comprised CD4+ or CD8+ T cells sorted from blood, obtained in a trial of the OX40 agonist ivuxolimab. Written as DNA, the CDR3 is TGTGCCAGCAGCCAAGAGGGAGGGAGCAATCAGCCCCAGCATTTT. Protein sequence: CASSQEGGSNQPQHF.